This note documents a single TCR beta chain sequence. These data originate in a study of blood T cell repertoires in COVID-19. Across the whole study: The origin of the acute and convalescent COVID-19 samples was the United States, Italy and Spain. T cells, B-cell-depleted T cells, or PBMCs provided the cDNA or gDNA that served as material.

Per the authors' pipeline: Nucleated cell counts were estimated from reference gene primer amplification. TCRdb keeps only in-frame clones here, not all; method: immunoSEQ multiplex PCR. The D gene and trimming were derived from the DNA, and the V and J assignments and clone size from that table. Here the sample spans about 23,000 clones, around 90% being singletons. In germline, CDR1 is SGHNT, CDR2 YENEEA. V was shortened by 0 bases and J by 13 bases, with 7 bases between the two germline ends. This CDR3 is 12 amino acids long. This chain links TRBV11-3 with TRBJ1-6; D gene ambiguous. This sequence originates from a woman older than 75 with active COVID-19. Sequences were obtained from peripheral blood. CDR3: CASSLDSGPLHF. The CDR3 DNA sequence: TGTGCCAGCAGCTTAGATTCGGGTCCCCTCCACTTT.